These T cell receptor beta chains were read from a single sample in a study of T cells in Graves' hyperthyroidism and ophthalmopathy. TCRdb processed the multiplex PCR reads anew with MiXCR; each CDR3 protein has one entry. The sample holds hundreds of thousands of distinct CDR3 sequences, 15% to 20% seen once. The specimen sequenced was blood. The receptors derive from a woman aged 30 to 39 with Graves' hyperthyroidism. CDR3s include the opening cysteine and the closing phenylalanine or tryptophan. Not all rows give a size; the values are once, few, many and, for expanded clones, a class.

v_call: TRBV5-6
j_call: TRBJ2-1
clone_size: .
cdr3_aa: CASSWGIRNEQFF

v_call: TRBV20-1
j_call: TRBJ2-7
clone_size: many
cdr3_aa: CSARFGSTYAQYF

v_call: TRBV9
j_call: TRBJ2-2
clone_size: .
cdr3_aa: CASSPRGGQNTGELFF

v_call: TRBV4-1
j_call: TRBJ1-3
clone_size: .
cdr3_aa: CASSPTGGSGNTIYF

v_call: TRBV7-2
j_call: TRBJ2-1
clone_size: many
cdr3_aa: CASSFGDPRYNEQFF

v_call: TRBV6-1
j_call: TRBJ2-7
clone_size: many
cdr3_aa: CASSDLAGGIREQYF

v_call: TRBV3-1
j_call: TRBJ2-2
clone_size: many
cdr3_aa: CASSQREVVGELFF

v_call: TRBV20-1
j_call: TRBJ2-1
clone_size: many
cdr3_aa: CSAPGLPTNEQFF

v_call: TRBV7-3
j_call: TRBJ2-1
clone_size: many
cdr3_aa: CASSFRDRLDNEQFF

v_call: TRBV29-1
j_call: TRBJ2-3
clone_size: many
cdr3_aa: CSVGVPGRRHTDTQYF

v_call: TRBV5-1
j_call: TRBJ2-7
clone_size: few
cdr3_aa: CASRLEAGTIYEQYF

v_call: TRBV28
j_call: TRBJ2-7
clone_size: many
cdr3_aa: CASSHRQGYEQYF

v_call: TRBV6-2/TRBV6-3
j_call: TRBJ2-6
clone_size: few
cdr3_aa: CATRGSGFGGANVLTF

v_call: TRBV4-3
j_call: TRBJ1-6
clone_size: .
cdr3_aa: CASSRQGLGYNSPLHF

v_call: TRBV7-2
j_call: TRBJ1-1
clone_size: many
cdr3_aa: CASRNRDGLTEAFF

v_call: TRBV3-1
j_call: TRBJ1-1
clone_size: many
cdr3_aa: CASSLRFDTEAFF

v_call: TRBV6-1
j_call: TRBJ1-2
clone_size: many
cdr3_aa: CASSGRTGRGEGYTF

v_call: TRBV29-1
j_call: TRBJ2-1
clone_size: many
cdr3_aa: CSVETEGSSYNEQFF

v_call: TRBV24-1
j_call: TRBJ2-1
clone_size: many
cdr3_aa: CATNPGGTSNEQFF

v_call: TRBV6-2/TRBV6-3
j_call: TRBJ1-1
clone_size: many
cdr3_aa: CASSYSEEVTNTEAFF

v_call: TRBV6-2/TRBV6-3
j_call: TRBJ2-1
clone_size: many
cdr3_aa: CASSALAGGNLNEQFF

v_call: TRBV6-1
j_call: TRBJ2-1
clone_size: few
cdr3_aa: CASIGTNTHNEQFF

v_call: TRBV4-3
j_call: TRBJ2-1
clone_size: .
cdr3_aa: CASSAVRMIAGVNEQFF

v_call: TRBV6-1
j_call: TRBJ2-2
clone_size: .
cdr3_aa: CASSDRVRTGELFF

v_call: TRBV6-1
j_call: TRBJ2-5
clone_size: many
cdr3_aa: CASSPPRRKTTEETQYF

v_call: TRBV28
j_call: TRBJ2-3
clone_size: .
cdr3_aa: CASVDFNTQYF

v_call: TRBV20-1
j_call: TRBJ2-1
clone_size: few
cdr3_aa: CSARSDPVAGGLKYNEQFF

v_call: TRBV20-1
j_call: TRBJ1-2
clone_size: .
cdr3_aa: CSAPLGTGMNGYTF

v_call: TRBV6-1
j_call: TRBJ2-2
clone_size: .
cdr3_aa: CASSEPGHLNTGELFF

v_call: TRBV11-3
j_call: TRBJ2-5
clone_size: few
cdr3_aa: CASSSGTNKETQYF

v_call: TRBV29-1
j_call: TRBJ2-7
clone_size: many
cdr3_aa: CSVETSSAYEQYF

v_call: TRBV28
j_call: TRBJ1-1
clone_size: many
cdr3_aa: CASSPLQGFNTEAFF

v_call: TRBV19
j_call: TRBJ2-7
clone_size: .
cdr3_aa: CASSKWVRASSYEQYF

v_call: TRBV30
j_call: TRBJ1-5
clone_size: few
cdr3_aa: CAWSTGQSNQPQHF

v_call: TRBV6-1
j_call: TRBJ1-5
clone_size: few
cdr3_aa: CASSRGQAGIFQPQHF

v_call: TRBV7-2
j_call: TRBJ1-6
clone_size: few
cdr3_aa: CASSLAWDTGHSPLHF

v_call: TRBV3-1
j_call: TRBJ2-2
clone_size: many
cdr3_aa: CASSDGRRRGGLFF

v_call: TRBV3-1
j_call: TRBJ2-1
clone_size: many
cdr3_aa: CASSHDSYTEQFF

v_call: TRBV28
j_call: TRBJ1-2
clone_size: many
cdr3_aa: CASRSSNYGYTF

v_call: TRBV7-3
j_call: TRBJ2-3
clone_size: many
cdr3_aa: CASSFRESTDTQYF

v_call: TRBV27
j_call: TRBJ2-7
clone_size: few
cdr3_aa: CASSPGGMGEQYF

v_call: TRBV4-1
j_call: TRBJ2-7
clone_size: few
cdr3_aa: CASSQFGLAGEVSYEQYF

v_call: TRBV7-2
j_call: TRBJ2-7
clone_size: many
cdr3_aa: CASSLGSHSYEQYF

v_call: TRBV25-1
j_call: TRBJ2-7
clone_size: few
cdr3_aa: CASTPRAGTYEQYF

v_call: TRBV20-1
j_call: TRBJ2-5
clone_size: many
cdr3_aa: CSASSGRNQETQYF

v_call: TRBV7-3
j_call: TRBJ2-4
clone_size: few
cdr3_aa: CASSLSGGEVQYF

v_call: TRBV15
j_call: TRBJ2-5
clone_size: many
cdr3_aa: CATSRVETLETQYF

v_call: TRBV12-5
j_call: TRBJ2-1
clone_size: many
cdr3_aa: CASGLVKAGGYNEQFF

v_call: TRBV2
j_call: TRBJ2-7
clone_size: .
cdr3_aa: CASRRTGSHYEQYF

v_call: TRBV7-9
j_call: TRBJ2-5
clone_size: few
cdr3_aa: CASSSGLAPSGTQYF